The clone carrying this T cell receptor beta chain was detected once. Its antigen is currently unknown. The data were obtained in a study of blood T cells in healthy people across ages. Study findings and constraints: Across samples, TCR beta diversity tracked strongly with naive T cell percentage. The donors' CMV status was not determined, possibly confounding changes in expanded clonotypes.

The germline CDR1 and CDR2 sequences are MNHEY and SMNVEV (reference sequence). The CDR3 totals 18 residues. V dropped 6 bases and J dropped 0; count of bases not matched to a gene: 10. Next came a second PCR, run for 7 to 11 cycles, which used a sample-barcoded 5' primer along with a J-beta primer mix. TCRdb reanalysed the 5' RACE reads using MiXCR and keeps one entry per CDR3 protein. This table has about 1.6 million distinct CDR3 sequences, around 35% appearing once. Sequenced input: blood. The rearrangement links TRBV27 to TRBJ2-6; 8 bases are a match to TRBD1. The clonotype comes from a woman in her twenties or thirties in good health. The DNA of the CDR3 is TGTGCCAGCAGAAACGGGTACAGGGGGAGCTCTGGGGCCAACGTCCTGACTTTC. Its protein product is CASRNGYRGSSGANVLTF.